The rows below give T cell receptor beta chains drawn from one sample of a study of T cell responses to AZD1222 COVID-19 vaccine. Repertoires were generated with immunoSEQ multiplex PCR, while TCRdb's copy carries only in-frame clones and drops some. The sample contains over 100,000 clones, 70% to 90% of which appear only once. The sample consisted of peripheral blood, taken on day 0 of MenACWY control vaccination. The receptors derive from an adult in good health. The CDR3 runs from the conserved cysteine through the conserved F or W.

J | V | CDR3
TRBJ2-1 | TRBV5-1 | CASSLLGGSVSAKQFF
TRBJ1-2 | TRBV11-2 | CASSYRTDSNGYTF
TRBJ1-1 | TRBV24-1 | CATSAPVGKGAPTEAFF
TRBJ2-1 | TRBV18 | CASSPPPRGNNEQFF
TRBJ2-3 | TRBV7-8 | CASSFSGSTTDTQYF
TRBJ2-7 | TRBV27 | CATNGAGPGGEQYF
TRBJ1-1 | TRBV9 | CASSVEAGGTAFF
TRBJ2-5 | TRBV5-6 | CASSLGEQTQYF
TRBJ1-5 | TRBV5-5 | CASSIRDRAVQPQHF
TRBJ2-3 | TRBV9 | CASSVGGGGRDTQYF
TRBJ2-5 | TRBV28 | CASSWGNPQETQYF
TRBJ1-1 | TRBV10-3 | CAISEGGRLNTEAFF
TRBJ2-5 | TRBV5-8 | CASSSDSGETQYF
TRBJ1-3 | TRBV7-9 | CASSPPGQGGNTIYF
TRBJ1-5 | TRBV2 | CASLRQANQPQHF
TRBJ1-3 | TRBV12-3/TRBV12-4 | CASTFRGVDTIYF
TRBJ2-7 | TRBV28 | CASSYNNQAYEQYF
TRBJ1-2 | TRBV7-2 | CASSLGPNRANYGYTF
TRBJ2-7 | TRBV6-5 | CASSSLLDRAEQYF
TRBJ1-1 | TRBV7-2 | CASSLPGVGGEAFF
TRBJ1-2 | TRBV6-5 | CASSYGGFGYTF
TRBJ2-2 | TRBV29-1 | CSVEALGGGELFF
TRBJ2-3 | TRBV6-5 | CASRDWDYTDTQYF
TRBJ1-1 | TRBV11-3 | CASSLGIANTEAFF
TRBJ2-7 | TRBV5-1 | CASSLVDRRNEQYF
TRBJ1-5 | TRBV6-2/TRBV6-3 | CASSYMEVGYQPQHF
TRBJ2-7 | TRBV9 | CASSVSRQTEQYF
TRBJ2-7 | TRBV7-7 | CASSSGTSGYEQYF
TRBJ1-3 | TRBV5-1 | CASSLGSAPGNTIYF
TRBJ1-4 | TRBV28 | CASSETGALSHNNEKLFF
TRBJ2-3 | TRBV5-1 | CASSQEGVSGTDTQYF
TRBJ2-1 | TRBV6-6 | CASSYSNRGHEQFF
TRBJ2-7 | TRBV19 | CASSITSGKLNEQYF
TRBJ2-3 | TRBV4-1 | CASSQDSPTDTQYF
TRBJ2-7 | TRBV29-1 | CSVDSYEQYF
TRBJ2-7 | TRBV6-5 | CASTPGVGDEQYF
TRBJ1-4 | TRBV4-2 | CASSLRNEKLFF
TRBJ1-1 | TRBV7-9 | CASSLGARRAFF
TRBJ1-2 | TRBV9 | CASSVGVGDIRGYTF
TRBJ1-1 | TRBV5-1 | CASSLVGERGTEAFF
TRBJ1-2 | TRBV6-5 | CASSYFDRAYGYTF
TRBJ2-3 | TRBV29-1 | CSVEPSGGARDTQYF
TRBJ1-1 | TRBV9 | CASRKPGTGSNTEAFF
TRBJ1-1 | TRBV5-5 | CASSLEWGGKAFF
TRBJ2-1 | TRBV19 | CASSIVETNNEQFF
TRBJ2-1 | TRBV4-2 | CASSQDRGLSSYNEQFF
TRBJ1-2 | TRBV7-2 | CASSLPGNRGGYTF
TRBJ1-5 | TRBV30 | CAWSLWQGIDQPQHF
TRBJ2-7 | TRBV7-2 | CASSLGGTASYEQYF
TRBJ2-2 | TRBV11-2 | CASSSAAPGVAGGELFF
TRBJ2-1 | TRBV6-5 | CASSSRLAGNEQFF
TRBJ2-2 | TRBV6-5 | CASTPGLTFGELFF
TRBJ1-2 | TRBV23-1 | CASSQWGLGVTGYGYTF
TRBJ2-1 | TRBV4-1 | CASSQDSSGVYNEQFF
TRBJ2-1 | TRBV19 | CASTLGYNEQFF
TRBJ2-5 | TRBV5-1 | CASSLRLAVQETQYF